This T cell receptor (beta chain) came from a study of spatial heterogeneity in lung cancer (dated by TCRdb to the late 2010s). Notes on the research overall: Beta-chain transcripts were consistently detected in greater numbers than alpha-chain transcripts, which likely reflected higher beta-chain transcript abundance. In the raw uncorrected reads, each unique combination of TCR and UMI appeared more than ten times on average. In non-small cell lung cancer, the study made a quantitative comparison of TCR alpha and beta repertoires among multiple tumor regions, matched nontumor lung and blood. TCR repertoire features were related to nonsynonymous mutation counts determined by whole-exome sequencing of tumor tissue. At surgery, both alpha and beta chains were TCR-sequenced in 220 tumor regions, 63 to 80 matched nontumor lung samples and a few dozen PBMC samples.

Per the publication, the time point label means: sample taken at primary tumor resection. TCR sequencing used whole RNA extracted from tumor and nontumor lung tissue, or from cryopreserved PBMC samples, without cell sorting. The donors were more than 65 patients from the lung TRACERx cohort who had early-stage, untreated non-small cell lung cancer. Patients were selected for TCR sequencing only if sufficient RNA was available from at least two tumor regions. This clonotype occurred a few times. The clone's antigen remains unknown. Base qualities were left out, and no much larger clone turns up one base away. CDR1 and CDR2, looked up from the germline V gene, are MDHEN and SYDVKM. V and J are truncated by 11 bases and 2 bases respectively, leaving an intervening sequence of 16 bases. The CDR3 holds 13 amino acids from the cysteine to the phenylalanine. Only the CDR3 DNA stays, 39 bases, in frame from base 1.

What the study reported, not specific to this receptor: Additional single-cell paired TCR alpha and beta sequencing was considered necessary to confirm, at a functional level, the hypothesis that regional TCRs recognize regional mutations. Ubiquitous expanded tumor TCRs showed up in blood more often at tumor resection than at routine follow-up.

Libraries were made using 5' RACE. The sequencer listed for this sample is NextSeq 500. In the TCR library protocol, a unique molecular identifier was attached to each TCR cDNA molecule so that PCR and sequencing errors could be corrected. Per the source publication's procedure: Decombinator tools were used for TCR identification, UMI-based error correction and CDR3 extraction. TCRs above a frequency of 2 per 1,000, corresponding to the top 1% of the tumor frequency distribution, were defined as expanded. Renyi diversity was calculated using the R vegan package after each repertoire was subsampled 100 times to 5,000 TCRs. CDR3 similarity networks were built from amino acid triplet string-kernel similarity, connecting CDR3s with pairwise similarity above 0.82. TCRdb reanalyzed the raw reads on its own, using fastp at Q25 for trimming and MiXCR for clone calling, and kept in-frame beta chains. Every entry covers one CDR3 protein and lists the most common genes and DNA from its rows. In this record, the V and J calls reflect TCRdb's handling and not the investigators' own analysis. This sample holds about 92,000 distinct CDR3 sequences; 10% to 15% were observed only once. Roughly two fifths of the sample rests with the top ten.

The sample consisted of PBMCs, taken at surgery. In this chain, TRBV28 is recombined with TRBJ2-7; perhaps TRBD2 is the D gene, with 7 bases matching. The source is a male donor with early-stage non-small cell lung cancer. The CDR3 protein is CASSGGGTYEQYF. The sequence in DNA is TGTGCCTCTTCCGGCGGGGGCACCTACGAGCAGTACTTC. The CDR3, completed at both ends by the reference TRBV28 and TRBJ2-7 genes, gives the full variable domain DVKVTQSSRYLVKRTGEKVFLECVQDMDHENMFWYRQDPGLGLRLIYFSYDVKMKEKGDIPEGYSVSREKKERFSLILESASTNQTSMYLCASSGGGTYEQYFGPGTRLTVT.